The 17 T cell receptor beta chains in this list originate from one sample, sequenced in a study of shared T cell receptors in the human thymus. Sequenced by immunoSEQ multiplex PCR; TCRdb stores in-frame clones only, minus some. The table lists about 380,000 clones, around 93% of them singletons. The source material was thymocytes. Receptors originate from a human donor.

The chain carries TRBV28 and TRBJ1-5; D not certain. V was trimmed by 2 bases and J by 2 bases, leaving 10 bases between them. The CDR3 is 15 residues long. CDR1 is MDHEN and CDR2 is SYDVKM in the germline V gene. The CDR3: CASSLTGIGNQPQHF. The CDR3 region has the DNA TGTGCCAGCAGTTTAACGGGGATCGGCAATCAGCCCCAGCATTTT.

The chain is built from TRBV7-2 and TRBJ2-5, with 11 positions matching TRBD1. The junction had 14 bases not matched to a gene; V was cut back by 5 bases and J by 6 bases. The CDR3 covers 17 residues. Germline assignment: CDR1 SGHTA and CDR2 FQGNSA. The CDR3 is CASSTRTGGNNLKTQYF. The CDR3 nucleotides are TGTGCCAGCAGCACGCGGACAGGGGGCAATAACTTAAAGACCCAGTACTTC.

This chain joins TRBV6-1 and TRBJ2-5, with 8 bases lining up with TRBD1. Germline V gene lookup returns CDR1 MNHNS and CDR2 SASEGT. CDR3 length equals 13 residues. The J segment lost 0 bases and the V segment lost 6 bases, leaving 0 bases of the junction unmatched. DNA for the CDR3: TGTGCCAGCAGGGGACAGGACCAAGAGACCCAGTACTTC. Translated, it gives CASRGQDQETQYF.

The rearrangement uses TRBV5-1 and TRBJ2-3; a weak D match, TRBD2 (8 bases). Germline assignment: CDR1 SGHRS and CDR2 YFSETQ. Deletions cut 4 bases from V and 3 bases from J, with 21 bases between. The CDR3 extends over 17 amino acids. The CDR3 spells CASSRGQRGLGTDTQYF. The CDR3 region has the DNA TGCGCCAGCAGCAGGGGACAGCGGGGGCTAGGAACAGATACGCAGTATTTT. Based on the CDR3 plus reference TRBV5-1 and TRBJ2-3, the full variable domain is KAGVTQTPRYLIKTRGQQVTLSCSPISGHRSVSWYQQTPGQGLQFLFEYFSETQRNKGNFPGRFSGRQFSNSRSEMNVSTLELGDSALYLCASSRGQRGLGTDTQYFGPGTRLTVL.

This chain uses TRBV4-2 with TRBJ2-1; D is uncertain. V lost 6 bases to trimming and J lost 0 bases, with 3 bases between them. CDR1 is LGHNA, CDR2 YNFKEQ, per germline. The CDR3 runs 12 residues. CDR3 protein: CASRGSYNEQFF. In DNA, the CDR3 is TGTGCCAGCAGGGGCTCCTACAATGAGCAGTTCTTC.

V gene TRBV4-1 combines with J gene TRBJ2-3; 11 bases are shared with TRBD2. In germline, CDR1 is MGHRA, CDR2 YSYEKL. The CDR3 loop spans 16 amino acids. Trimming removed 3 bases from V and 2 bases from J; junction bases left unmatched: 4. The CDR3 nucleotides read TGCGCCAGCAGCCAGGTGACTAGCGGGGTCACAGATACGCAGTATTTT. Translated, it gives CASSQVTSGVTDTQYF.

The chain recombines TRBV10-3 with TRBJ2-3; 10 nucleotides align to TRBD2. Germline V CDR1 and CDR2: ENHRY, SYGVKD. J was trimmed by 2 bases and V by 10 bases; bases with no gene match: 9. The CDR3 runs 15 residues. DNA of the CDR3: TGTGCCACCAAAAGAGCGGGAGGGGACACAGATACGCAGTATTTT. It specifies CATKRAGGDTDTQYF.

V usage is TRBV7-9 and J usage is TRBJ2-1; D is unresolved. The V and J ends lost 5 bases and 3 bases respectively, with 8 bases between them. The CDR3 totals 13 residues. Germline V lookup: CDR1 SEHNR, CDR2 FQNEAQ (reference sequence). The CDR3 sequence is CASSHPRYNEQFF. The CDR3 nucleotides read TGTGCCAGCAGCCACCCCCGCTACAATGAGCAGTTCTTC.

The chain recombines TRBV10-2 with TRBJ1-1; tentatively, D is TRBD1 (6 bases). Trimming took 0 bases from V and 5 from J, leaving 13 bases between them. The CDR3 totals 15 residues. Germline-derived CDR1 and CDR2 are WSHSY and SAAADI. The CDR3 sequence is CASSESRGERTEAFF. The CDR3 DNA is TGCGCCAGCAGTGAGTCGAGGGGGGAGAGGACTGAAGCTTTCTTT.

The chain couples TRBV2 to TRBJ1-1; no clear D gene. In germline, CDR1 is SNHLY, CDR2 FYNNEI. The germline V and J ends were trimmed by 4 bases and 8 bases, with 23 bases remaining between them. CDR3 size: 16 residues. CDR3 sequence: CASSAIRSRSWVEAFF. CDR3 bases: TGTGCCAGCAGTGCTATCCGATCCCGGAGTTGGGTAGAAGCTTTCTTT.

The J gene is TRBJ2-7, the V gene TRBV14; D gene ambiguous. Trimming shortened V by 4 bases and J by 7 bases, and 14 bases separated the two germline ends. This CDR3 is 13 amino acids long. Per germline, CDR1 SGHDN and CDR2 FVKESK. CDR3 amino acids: CASSLDVPDEQYF. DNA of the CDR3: TGTGCCAGCAGCCTAGATGTACCGGATGAGCAGTACTTC.

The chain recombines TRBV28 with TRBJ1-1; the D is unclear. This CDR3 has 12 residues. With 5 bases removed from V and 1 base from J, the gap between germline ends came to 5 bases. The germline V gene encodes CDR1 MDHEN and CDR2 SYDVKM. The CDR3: CASSSWNTEAFF. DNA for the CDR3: TGTGCCAGCAGTAGTTGGAACACTGAAGCTTTCTTT.

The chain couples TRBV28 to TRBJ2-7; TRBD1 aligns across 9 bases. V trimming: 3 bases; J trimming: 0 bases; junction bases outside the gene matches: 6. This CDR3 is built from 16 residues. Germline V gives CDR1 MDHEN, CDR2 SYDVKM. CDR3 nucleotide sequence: TGTGCCAGCAGTTTGGACAGGGGCTCTAGCTCCTACGAGCAGTACTTC. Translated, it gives CASSLDRGSSSYEQYF. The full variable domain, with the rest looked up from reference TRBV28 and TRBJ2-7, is DVKVTQSSRYLVKRTGEKVFLECVQDMDHENMFWYRQDPGLGLRLIYFSYDVKMKEKGDIPEGYSVSREKKERFSLILESASTNQTSMYLCASSLDRGSSSYEQYFGPGTRLTVT.

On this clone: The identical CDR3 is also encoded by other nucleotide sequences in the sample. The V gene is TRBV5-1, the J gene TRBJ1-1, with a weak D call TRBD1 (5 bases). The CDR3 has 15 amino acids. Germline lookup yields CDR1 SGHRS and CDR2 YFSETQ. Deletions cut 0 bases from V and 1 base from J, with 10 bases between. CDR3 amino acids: CASSLAGQGNTEAFF. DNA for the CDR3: TGCGCCAGCAGCTTGGCCGGGCAGGGGAACACTGAAGCTTTCTTT. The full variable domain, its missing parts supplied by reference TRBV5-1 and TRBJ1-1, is KAGVTQTPRYLIKTRGQQVTLSCSPISGHRSVSWYQQTPGQGLQFLFEYFSETQRNKGNFPGRFSGRQFSNSRSEMNVSTLELGDSALYLCASSLAGQGNTEAFFGQGTRLTVV.

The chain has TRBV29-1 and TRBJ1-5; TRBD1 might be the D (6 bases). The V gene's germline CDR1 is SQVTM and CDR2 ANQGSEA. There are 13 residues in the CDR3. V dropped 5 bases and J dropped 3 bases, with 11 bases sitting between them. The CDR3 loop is CSVLGQSNQPQHF. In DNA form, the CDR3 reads TGCAGCGTTCTCGGACAGTCCAATCAGCCCCAGCATTTT. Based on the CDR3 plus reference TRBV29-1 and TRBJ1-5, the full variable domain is SAVISQKPSRDICQRGTSLTIQCQVDSQVTMMFWYRQQPGQSLTLIATANQGSEATYESGFVIDKFPISRPNLTFSTLTVSNMSPEDSSIYLCSVLGQSNQPQHFGDGTRLSIL.

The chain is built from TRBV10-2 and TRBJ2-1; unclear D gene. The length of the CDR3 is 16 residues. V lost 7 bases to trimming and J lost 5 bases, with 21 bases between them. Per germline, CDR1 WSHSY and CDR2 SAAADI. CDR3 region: CASIPGQNSYHNEQFF. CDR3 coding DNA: TGCGCCAGCATTCCGGGCCAGAACTCTTATCACAATGAGCAGTTCTTC.

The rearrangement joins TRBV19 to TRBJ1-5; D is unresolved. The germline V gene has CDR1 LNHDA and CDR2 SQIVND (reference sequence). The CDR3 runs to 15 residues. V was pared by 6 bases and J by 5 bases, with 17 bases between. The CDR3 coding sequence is TGTGCCAGTAGGCACCGAATCCAGGAAGATCAGCCCCAGCATTTT. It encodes CASRHRIQEDQPQHF.